What follows is one T cell receptor beta chain and its context. What it binds is not known. This entry is derived from a study of cytomegalovirus exposure and HLA in healthy donors. Study-wide results and caveats: In the roughly 120 validation repertoires, a later analysis found that first-cohort TCR clusters tended to co-occur.

Germline lookup yields CDR1 LNHDA and CDR2 SQIVND (reference sequence). Trimming left V 5 bases short and J 4 bases short, with 14 bases between. The CDR3 runs 14 residues. The repertoire was sequenced with immunoSEQ multiplex PCR; TCRdb's copy has only in-frame clones and lacks some. The sample includes 150,000 to 200,000 clones, about 82% of them seen just once. The TCR originated in a woman between 18 and 30 years old in good health and CMV-seronegative. The sequencing input was PBMCs. This sequence joins TRBV19 and TRBJ1-1, with D possibly matching TRBD1 (6 bases). The CDR3, as DNA: TGTGCCAGTAGTCCTCCGGGGGGCATCACTGAAGCTTTCTTT. Translation: CASSPPGGITEAFF.